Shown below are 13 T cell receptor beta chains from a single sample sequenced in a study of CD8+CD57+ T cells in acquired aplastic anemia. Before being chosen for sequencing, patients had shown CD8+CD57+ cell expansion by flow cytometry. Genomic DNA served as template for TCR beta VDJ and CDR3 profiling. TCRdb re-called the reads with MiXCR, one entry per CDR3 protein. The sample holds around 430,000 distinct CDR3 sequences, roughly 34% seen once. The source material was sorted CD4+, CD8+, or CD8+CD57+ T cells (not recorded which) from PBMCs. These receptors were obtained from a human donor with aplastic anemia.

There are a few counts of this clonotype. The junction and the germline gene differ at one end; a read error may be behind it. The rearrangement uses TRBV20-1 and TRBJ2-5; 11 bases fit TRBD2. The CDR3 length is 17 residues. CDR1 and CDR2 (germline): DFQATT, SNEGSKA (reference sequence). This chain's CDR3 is CSARDRLTSGNQETQCF. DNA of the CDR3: TGCAGTGCTCGAGATCGGTTGACTAGCGGGAACCAAGAGACCCAGTGCTTC.

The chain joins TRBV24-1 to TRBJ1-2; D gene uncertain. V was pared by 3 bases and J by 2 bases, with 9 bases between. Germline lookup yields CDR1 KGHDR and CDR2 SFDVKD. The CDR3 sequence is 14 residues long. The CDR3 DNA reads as TGTGCCACCAGTGATCCAGGACTGAACTATGGCTACACCTTC. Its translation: CATSDPGLNYGYTF.

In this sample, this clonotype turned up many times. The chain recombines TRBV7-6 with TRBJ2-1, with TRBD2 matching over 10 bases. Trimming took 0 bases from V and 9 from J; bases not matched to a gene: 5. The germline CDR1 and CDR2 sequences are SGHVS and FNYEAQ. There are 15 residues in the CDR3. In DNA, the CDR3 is TGTGCCAGCAGCTTAGCCAGCGGGGGGGCCCGTGAGCAGTTCTTC. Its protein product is CASSLASGGAREQFF. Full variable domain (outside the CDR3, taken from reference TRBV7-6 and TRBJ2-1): GAGVSQSPRYKVTKRGQDVALRCDPISGHVSLYWYRQALGQGPEFLTYFNYEAQQDKSGLPNDRFSAERPEGSISTLTIQRTEQRDSAMYRCASSLASGGAREQFFGPGTRLTVL.

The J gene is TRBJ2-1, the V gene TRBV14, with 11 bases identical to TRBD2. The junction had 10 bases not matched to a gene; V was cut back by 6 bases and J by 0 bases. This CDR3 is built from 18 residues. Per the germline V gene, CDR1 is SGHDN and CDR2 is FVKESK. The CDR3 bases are TGTGCCAGCAGTCTTCCTGGACTAGCGGGCGGCTCCTACAATGAGCAGTTCTTC. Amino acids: CASSLPGLAGGSYNEQFF. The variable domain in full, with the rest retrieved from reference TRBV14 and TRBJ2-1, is EAGVTQFPSHSVIEKGQTVTLRCDPISGHDNLYWYRRVMGKEIKFLLHFVKESKQDESGMPNNRFLAERTGGTYSTLKVQPAELEDSGVYFCASSLPGLAGGSYNEQFFGPGTRLTVL.

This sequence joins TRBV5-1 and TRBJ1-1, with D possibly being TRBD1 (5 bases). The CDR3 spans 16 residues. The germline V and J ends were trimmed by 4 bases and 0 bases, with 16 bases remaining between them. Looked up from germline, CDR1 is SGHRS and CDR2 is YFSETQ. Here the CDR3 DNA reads TGCGCCAGCAGCCCGGGACGGGGCCTAATGAACACTGAAGCTTTCTTT. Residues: CASSPGRGLMNTEAFF. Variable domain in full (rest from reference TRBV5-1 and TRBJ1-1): KAGVTQTPRYLIKTRGQQVTLSCSPISGHRSVSWYQQTPGQGLQFLFEYFSETQRNKGNFPGRFSGRQFSNSRSEMNVSTLELGDSALYLCASSPGRGLMNTEAFFGQGTRLTVV.

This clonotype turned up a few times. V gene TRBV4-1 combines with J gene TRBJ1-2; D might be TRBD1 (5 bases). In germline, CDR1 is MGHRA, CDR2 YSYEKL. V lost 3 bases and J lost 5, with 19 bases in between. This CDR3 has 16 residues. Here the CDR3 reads CASSQVTDTGAYGYTF. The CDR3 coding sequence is TGCGCCAGCAGCCAGGTGACAGACACCGGCGCGTATGGCTACACCTTC.

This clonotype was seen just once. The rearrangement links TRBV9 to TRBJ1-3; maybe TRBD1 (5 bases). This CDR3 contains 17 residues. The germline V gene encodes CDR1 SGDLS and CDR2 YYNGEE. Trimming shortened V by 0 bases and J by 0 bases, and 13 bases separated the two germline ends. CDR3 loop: CASSVDRGSSSGNTIYF. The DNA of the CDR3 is TGTGCCAGCAGCGTAGACCGGGGGTCAAGCTCTGGAAACACCATATATTTT.

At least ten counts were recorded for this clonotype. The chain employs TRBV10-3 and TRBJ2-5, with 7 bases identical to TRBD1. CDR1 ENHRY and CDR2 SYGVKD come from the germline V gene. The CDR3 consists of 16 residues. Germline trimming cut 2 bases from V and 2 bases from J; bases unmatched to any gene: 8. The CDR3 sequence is CAISETPDRLQETQYF. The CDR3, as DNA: TGTGCCATCAGTGAGACCCCGGACAGGTTGCAAGAGACCCAGTACTTC.

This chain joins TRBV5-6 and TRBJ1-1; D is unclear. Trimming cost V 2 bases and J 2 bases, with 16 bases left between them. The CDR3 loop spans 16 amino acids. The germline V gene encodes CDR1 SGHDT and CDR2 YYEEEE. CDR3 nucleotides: TGTGCCAGCAGCTTACTAGAGGACGGAACTAACACTGAAGCTTTCTTT. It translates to CASSLLEDGTNTEAFF.

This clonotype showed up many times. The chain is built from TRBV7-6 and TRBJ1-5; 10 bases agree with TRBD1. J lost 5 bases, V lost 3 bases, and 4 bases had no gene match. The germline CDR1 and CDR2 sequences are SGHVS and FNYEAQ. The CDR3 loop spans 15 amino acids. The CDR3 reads CASSFGTGDDQPQHF. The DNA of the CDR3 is TGTGCCAGCAGCTTCGGGACAGGGGACGATCAGCCCCAGCATTTT.

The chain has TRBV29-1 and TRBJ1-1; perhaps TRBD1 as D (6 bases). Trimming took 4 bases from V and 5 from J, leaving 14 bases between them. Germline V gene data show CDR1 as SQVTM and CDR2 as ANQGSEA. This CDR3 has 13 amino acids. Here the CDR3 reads CSVARQGLTEAFF. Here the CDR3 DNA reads TGCAGCGTTGCTCGCCAGGGGCTAACTGAAGCTTTCTTT.

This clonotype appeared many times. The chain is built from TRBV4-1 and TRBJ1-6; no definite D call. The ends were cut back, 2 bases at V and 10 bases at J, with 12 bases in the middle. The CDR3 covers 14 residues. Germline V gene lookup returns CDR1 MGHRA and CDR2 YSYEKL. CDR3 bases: TGCGCCAGCAGCCAAACAGAAACGCAATCACCCCTCCACTTT. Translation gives CASSQTETQSPLHF.

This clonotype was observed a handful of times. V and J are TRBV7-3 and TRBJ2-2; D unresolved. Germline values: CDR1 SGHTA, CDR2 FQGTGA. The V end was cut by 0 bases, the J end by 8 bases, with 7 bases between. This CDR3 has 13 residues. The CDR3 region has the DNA TGTGCCAGCAGCTTAACTACCCTGGGGGAGCTGTTTTTT. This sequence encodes CASSLTTLGELFF. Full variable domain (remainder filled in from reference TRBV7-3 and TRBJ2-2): GAGVSQTPSNKVTEKGKYVELRCDPISGHTALYWYRQSLGQGPEFLIYFQGTGAADDSGLPNDRFFAVRPEGSVSTLKIQRTERGDSAVYLCASSLTTLGELFFGEGSRLTVL.